This TCR beta chain stems from a study of blood T cell repertoires in COVID-19. At the level of the study: Specimens from acute and convalescent COVID-19 originated in the United States, Italy and Spain. From T cells, B-cell-depleted T cells, or PBMCs came the material, which was cDNA or gDNA.

This clone was detected only once. This CDR3 has 12 amino acids. V lost 3 bases, J lost 5 bases, and 4 bases lay in between. CDR1 is SGHTA, CDR2 FQGNSA, per germline. Per the study methods: Estimation of nucleated cell counts relied on the amplification of reference gene primers. Some clones are missing from TCRdb's copy, which holds only in-frame ones; the method was immunoSEQ multiplex PCR. The DNA was the basis for D and trimming; V, J and clone size are from that table. The sample holds tens of thousands of clones, 65% to 90% seen once. The sequence derives from a man between 60 and 70 years old with acute or convalescent COVID-19. Sequencing was performed on peripheral blood. The chain uses TRBV7-2 and TRBJ1-4, with unresolved D. The CDR3 DNA sequence: TGTGCCAGCAGCTTGTTAAATGAAAAACTGTTTTTT. It encodes CASSLLNEKLFF.